This T cell receptor beta chain was identified in a study of cytomegalovirus exposure and HLA in healthy donors. Worth noting for this clone: Its antigen remains unidentified.

Germline CDR1 and CDR2: GTSNPN and SVGIG (reference sequence). The CDR3 extends over 16 amino acids. The V and J ends lost 4 bases and 4 bases, in that order; junction bases with no gene match: 10. Those who donated were healthy bone marrow donors. The PCR used 60 Vbeta and 13 Jbeta primers. TCRdb's table, derived via immunoSEQ multiplex PCR, lists solely in-frame clones and lacks some. The record lists fewer than 150,000 clones, of which the ten most abundant hold more than 3%. The study's findings and limits: From TCR beta sequences, most subjects' HLA-A and HLA-B alleles were reportedly predicted accurately. Analysis performed later found more than 15,000 TCR beta sequences associated with HLA alleles at 0.05 false discovery rate. V- and J-gene trimming in TCR beta was tied to a missense DCLRE1C variant by an analysis performed later.

The chain recombines TRBV30 with TRBJ1-6, with 7 bases identical to TRBD1. The TCR originated in a young man in good health and CMV-seronegative. Sequencing was carried out using PBMCs. This chain's CDR3 is CAWMGGQQSYNSPLHF. CDR3 nucleotide sequence: TGTGCCTGGATGGGGGGACAGCAATCTTATAATTCACCCCTCCACTTT.